These 15 T cell receptor beta chains were all obtained from the same sample, sequenced in a study of memory CD4+ T cells and cytomegalovirus serostatus. Here immunoSEQ multiplex PCR was the method, and the copy in TCRdb shows in-frame clones only, minus some. The sample holds around 53,000 clones, roughly four fifths seen once. The sort gate was single viable CD3+CD4+CD8-CD45RO+ cells for memory CD4+ T cells. The sequenced sample consisted of memory CD4+ T cells from blood. All receptors derive from an adult in good health and CMV-seronegative.

This sequence joins TRBV11-2 and TRBJ2-1, with TRBD2 as a possible D gene (7 bases). The ends were cut back, 2 bases at V and 1 base at J, with 21 bases in the middle. Germline loops: CDR1 SGHAT, CDR2 FQNNGV. The CDR3 has 19 residues. CDR3 in DNA: TGTGCCAGCAGCTTATTGGGGAGGGGAGGGGGTAAGTCCTACAATGAGCAGTTCTTC. Protein product: CASSLLGRGGGKSYNEQFF.

This sequence joins TRBV7-9 and TRBJ1-2; the D gene is possibly TRBD1 (6 bases). Germline V gene data show CDR1 as SEHNR and CDR2 as FQNEAQ (reference sequence). V dropped 5 bases and J dropped 6 bases, with 13 bases sitting between them. CDR3 length: 13 amino acids. The CDR3 sequence is CASSRQALNGYTF. CDR3 bases: TGTGCCAGCAGCCGACAGGCCCTGAATGGCTACACCTTC.

This chain uses TRBV7-2 with TRBJ1-5; D is unclear. The length of the CDR3 is 14 residues. CDR1 is SGHTA and CDR2 is FQGNSA in the germline V gene. V lost 5 bases and J 4 bases, leaving 12 bases between the germline ends. The CDR3 protein is CASSQNLGNQPQHF. CDR3 in DNA: TGTGCCAGCAGCCAGAACTTGGGAAATCAGCCCCAGCATTTT. The whole variable domain, filled in from reference TRBV7-2 and TRBJ1-5, reads GAGVSQSPSNKVTEKGKDVELRCDPISGHTALYWYRQSLGQGLEFLIYFQGNSAPDKSGLPSDRFSAERTGGSVSTLTIQRTQQEDSAVYLCASSQNLGNQPQHFGDGTRLSIL.

The chain has TRBV19 and TRBJ1-3, with TRBD1 as a possible D gene (6 bases). The germline V gene encodes CDR1 LNHDA and CDR2 SQIVND (reference sequence). The germline V and J ends were trimmed by 8 bases and 1 base, with 12 bases remaining between them. This CDR3 is 14 amino acids long. DNA of the CDR3: TGTGCCAGTTCCGACACAGGGTCTGGAAACACCATATATTTT. This encodes CASSDTGSGNTIYF.

This clone was seen a single time. The V call is TRBV2, the J call TRBJ2-5; 8 bases agree with TRBD1. Trimming removed 6 bases from V and 5 bases from J; junction bases left unmatched: 11. The CDR3 contains 15 residues. Per germline, CDR1 SNHLY and CDR2 FYNNEI. CDR3 in DNA: TGTGCCAGCAGCCTCCGCCGGACAGGGTCTGAGACCCAGTACTTC. Translation: CASSLRRTGSETQYF.

This clone was seen just once. The chain is built from TRBV2 and TRBJ2-7; tentatively, D is TRBD1 (6 bases). Germline V gives CDR1 SNHLY, CDR2 FYNNEI. The CDR3 sequence is 14 residues long. Trimming stripped 7 bases from V and 5 bases from J, with 18 bases between. The DNA for the CDR3 is TGTGCCAGCAATCCCGGGCAGGGGAGAAACGAGCAGTACTTC. Encoded protein: CASNPGQGRNEQYF.

The CDR3 region has the DNA TGTGCCAGCAGCTTAGTGATAGGGGGGTACGAGCAGTACTTC. Protein: CASSLVIGGYEQYF. This chain joins TRBV7-2 and TRBJ2-7; D is perhaps TRBD1 or TRBD2 (6 bases each). The CDR3 runs to 14 residues. Germline CDR1 SGHTA, CDR2 FQGNSA. Trimming cost V 1 base and J 4 bases, with 11 bases left between them.

This chain joins TRBV2 and TRBJ2-2, with D maybe TRBD1 (6 bases). V shed 8 bases and J shed 0 bases, with 10 bases lying between them. CDR1 SNHLY and CDR2 FYNNEI come from the germline V gene. This CDR3 has 14 amino acids. The CDR3 loop is CASGTLANTGELFF. Written as DNA, the CDR3 is TGTGCCAGCGGGACACTGGCGAACACCGGGGAGCTGTTTTTT.

The chain links TRBV6-1 to TRBJ2-7; TRBD1 agrees at 8 bases. CDR1 is MNHNS, CDR2 SASEGT, per germline. Germline trimming cut 7 bases from V and 7 bases from J; bases unmatched to any gene: 9. The CDR3 has 13 residues. In DNA form, the CDR3 reads TGTGCCAGCACCGGACAGGGCCGTAGGGAGCAGTACTTC. It is translated as CASTGQGRREQYF.

The gene calls are TRBV5-1 and TRBJ2-7; the match to TRBD1 covers 7 bases. The CDR3 extends over 14 amino acids. V trimming: 4 bases; J trimming: 2 bases; junction bases outside the gene matches: 6. Germline CDR1 is SGHRS and CDR2 is YFSETQ. Written as DNA, the CDR3 is TGCGCCAGCAGCAGAACAGGGGATACCTACGAGCAGTACTTC. It yields the protein CASSRTGDTYEQYF.

V and J are TRBV5-6 and TRBJ1-2; D possibly corresponds to TRBD1 (5 bases). The CDR3 is made up of 13 amino acids. Germline loops: CDR1 SGHDT, CDR2 YYEEEE. V gave up 0 bases and J gave up 8 bases, with 11 bases separating them. The CDR3 region is CASSLGRAFGYTF. The CDR3 DNA follows: TGTGCCAGCAGCTTGGGCAGGGCGTTCGGCTACACCTTC. Full variable domain (remainder filled in from reference TRBV5-6 and TRBJ1-2): DAGVTQSPTHLIKTRGQQVTLRCSPKSGHDTVSWYQQALGQGPQFIFQYYEEEERQRGNFPDRFSGHQFPNYSSELNVNALLLGDSALYLCASSLGRAFGYTFGSGTRLTVV.

V and J are TRBV5-1 and TRBJ1-4; 7 bases are shared with TRBD1. The length of the CDR3 is 15 residues. Per germline, CDR1 SGHRS and CDR2 YFSETQ. J lost 5 bases, V lost 5 bases, and 9 bases had no gene match. CDR3 region: CASSATGVNNEKLFF. In nucleotides, the CDR3 is TGCGCCAGCAGTGCAACAGGGGTTAACAATGAAAAACTGTTTTTT.

The rearrangement links TRBV7-6 to TRBJ2-3, with 9 bases that match TRBD2. Per germline, CDR1 SGHVS and CDR2 FNYEAQ. There are 17 residues in the CDR3. V dropped 4 bases and J dropped 0; count of bases not matched to a gene: 8. CDR3 residues: CASSYLLAGSSTDTQYF. CDR3 in DNA: TGTGCCAGCAGCTACCTCCTAGCGGGATCTAGCACAGATACGCAGTATTTT.

The V gene is TRBV5-1, the J gene TRBJ2-1; TRBD1 might be the D (6 bases). Deletions cut 4 bases from V and 7 bases from J, with 12 bases between. CDR1 is SGHRS and CDR2 is YFSETQ in the germline V gene. The CDR3 length is 13 residues. The CDR3 coding sequence is TGCGCCAGCAGCATGTCAGGGGCTAATGAGCAGTTCTTC. It yields the protein CASSMSGANEQFF. The full variable domain, in which reference TRBV5-1 and TRBJ2-1 provide the parts outside the CDR3, is KAGVTQTPRYLIKTRGQQVTLSCSPISGHRSVSWYQQTPGQGLQFLFEYFSETQRNKGNFPGRFSGRQFSNSRSEMNVSTLELGDSALYLCASSMSGANEQFFGPGTRLTVL.

The chain is built from TRBV6-5 and TRBJ2-7; the match to TRBD1 covers 10 bases. The germline V gene encodes CDR1 MNHEY and CDR2 SVGAGI. The CDR3 length is 14 residues. Trimming cost V 5 bases and J 5 bases; bases outside gene matches: 6. This CDR3 reads CASSARDRGHEQYF. The CDR3 nucleotides read TGTGCCAGCAGTGCCCGGGACAGGGGACACGAGCAGTACTTC.